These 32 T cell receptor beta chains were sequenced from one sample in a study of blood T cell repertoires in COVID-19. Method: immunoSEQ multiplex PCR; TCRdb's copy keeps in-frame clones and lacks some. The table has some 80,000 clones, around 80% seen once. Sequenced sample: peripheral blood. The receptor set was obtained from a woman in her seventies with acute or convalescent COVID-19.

The CDR3 DNA reads as TGTGCCAGCAGTGTTAGACGGGGGAATGAAAAACTGTTTTTT. Translation: CASSVRRGNEKLFF. The rearrangement joins TRBV2 to TRBJ1-4, with D possibly being TRBD1 (5 bases). Germline V lookup: CDR1 SNHLY, CDR2 FYNNEI. V was trimmed by 4 bases and J by 5 bases, leaving 11 bases between them. This CDR3 contains 14 residues.

The CDR3 is CASSLATSGRAWSQTQYF. The CDR3, as DNA: TGTGCCAGCAGCTTAGCGACTAGCGGGAGGGCCTGGTCGCAGACCCAGTACTTC. The chain joins TRBV7-6 to TRBJ2-5; 14 nucleotides agree with TRBD2. Germline CDR1 reads SGHVS; CDR2 reads FNYEAQ. The CDR3 length is 18 residues. J gave up 6 bases and V 0 bases, and 9 bases lay outside the gene matches.

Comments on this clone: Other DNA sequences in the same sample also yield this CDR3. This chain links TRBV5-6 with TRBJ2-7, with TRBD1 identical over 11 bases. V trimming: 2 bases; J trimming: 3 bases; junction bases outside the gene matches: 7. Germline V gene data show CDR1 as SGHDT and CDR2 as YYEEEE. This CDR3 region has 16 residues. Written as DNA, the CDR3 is TGTGCCAGCAGCTTAGCCGGGACAGGGGGTCTCTACGAGCAGTACTTC. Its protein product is CASSLAGTGGLYEQYF.

Here the CDR3 DNA reads TGTGCCAGCAGCCAAGAGCCGGGTTGGGTAGAGACCCAGTACTTC. Translated: CASSQEPGWVETQYF. The rearrangement links TRBV3-1 (or the pseudogene TRBV3-2) to TRBJ2-5; D remains ambiguous. Germline V CDR1 and CDR2: LGHDT, YNNKEL (reference sequence). Deletions cut 0 bases from V and 4 bases from J, with 12 bases between. This CDR3 has 15 amino acids.

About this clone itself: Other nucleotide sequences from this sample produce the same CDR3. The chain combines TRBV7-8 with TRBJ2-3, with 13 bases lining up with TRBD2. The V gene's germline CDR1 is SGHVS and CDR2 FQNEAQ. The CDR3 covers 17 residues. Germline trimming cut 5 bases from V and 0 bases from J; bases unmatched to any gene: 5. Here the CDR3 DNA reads TGTGCCAGCAGCCCGACTAGCGGGAGGTCTAGCACAGATACGCAGTATTTT. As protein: CASSPTSGRSSTDTQYF.

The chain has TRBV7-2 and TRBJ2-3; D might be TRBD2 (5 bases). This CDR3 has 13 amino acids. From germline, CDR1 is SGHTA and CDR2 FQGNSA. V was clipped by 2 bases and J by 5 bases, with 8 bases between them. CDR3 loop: CASSLQRGDTQYF. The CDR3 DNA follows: TGTGCCAGCAGCTTACAACGGGGAGATACGCAGTATTTT.

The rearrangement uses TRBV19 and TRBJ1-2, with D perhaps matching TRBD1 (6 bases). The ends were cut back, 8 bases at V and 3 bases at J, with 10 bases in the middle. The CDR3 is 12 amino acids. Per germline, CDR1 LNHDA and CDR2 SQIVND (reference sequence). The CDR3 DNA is TGTGCCAGTGAACAGGGCTACTATGGCTACACCTTC. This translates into CASEQGYYGYTF.

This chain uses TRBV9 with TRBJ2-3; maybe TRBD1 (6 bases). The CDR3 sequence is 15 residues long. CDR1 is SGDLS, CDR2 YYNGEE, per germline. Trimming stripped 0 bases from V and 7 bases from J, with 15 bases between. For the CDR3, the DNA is TGTGCCAGCAGCGTAGGCCCGCCAGGGGTGAATACGCAGTATTTT. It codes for CASSVGPPGVNTQYF.

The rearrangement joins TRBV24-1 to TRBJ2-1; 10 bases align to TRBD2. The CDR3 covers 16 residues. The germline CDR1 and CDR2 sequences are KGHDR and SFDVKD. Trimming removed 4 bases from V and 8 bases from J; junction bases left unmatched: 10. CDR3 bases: TGTGCCACCAGTGACCAAACTAGCGGGATAATCTATGAGCAGTTCTTC. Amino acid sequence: CATSDQTSGIIYEQFF.

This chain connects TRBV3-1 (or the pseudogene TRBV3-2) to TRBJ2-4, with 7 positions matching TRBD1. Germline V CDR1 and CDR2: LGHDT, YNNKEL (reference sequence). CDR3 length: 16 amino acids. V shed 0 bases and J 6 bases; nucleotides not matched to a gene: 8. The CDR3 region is CASSQDFAGGGNIQYF. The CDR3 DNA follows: TGTGCCAGCAGCCAAGACTTCGCAGGGGGTGGAAACATTCAGTACTTC.

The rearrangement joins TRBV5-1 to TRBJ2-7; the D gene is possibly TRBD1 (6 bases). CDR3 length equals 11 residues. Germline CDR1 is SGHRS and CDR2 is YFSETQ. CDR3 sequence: CPKLGAGEQYF. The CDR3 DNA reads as TGCCCTAAATTGGGGGCAGGGGAGCAGTACTTC.

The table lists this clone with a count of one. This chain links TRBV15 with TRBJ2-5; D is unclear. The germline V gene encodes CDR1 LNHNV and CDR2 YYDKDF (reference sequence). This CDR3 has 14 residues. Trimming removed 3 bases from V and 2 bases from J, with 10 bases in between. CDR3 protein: CATSRETVQETQYF. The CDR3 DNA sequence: TGTGCCACCAGCAGGGAGACTGTACAAGAGACCCAGTACTTC. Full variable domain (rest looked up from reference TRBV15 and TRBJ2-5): DAMVIQNPRYQVTQFGKPVTLSCSQTLNHNVMYWYQQKSSQAPKLLFHYYDKDFNNEADTPDNFQSRRPNTSFCFLDIRSPGLGDTAMYLCATSRETVQETQYFGPGTRLLVL.

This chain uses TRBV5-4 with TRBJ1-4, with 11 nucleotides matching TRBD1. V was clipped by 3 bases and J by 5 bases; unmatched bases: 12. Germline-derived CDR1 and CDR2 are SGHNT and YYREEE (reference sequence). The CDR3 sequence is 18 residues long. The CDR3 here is CASSSMGTGGGWNEKLFF. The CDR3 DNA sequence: TGTGCCAGCAGCTCCATGGGGACAGGGGGAGGCTGGAATGAAAAACTGTTTTTT. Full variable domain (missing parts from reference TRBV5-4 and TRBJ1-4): ETGVTQSPTHLIKTRGQQVTLRCSSQSGHNTVSWYQQALGQGPQFIFQYYREEENGRGNFPPRFSGLQFPNYSSELNVNALELDDSALYLCASSSMGTGGGWNEKLFFGSGTQLSVL.

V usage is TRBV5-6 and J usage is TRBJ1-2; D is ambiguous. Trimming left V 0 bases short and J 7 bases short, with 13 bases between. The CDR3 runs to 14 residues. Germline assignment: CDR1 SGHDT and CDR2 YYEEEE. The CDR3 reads CASSLEWRSGGYTF. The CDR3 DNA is TGTGCCAGCAGCTTGGAGTGGAGGTCGGGTGGCTACACCTTC. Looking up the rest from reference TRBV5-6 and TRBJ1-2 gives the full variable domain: DAGVTQSPTHLIKTRGQQVTLRCSPKSGHDTVSWYQQALGQGPQFIFQYYEEEERQRGNFPDRFSGHQFPNYSSELNVNALLLGDSALYLCASSLEWRSGGYTFGSGTRLTVV.

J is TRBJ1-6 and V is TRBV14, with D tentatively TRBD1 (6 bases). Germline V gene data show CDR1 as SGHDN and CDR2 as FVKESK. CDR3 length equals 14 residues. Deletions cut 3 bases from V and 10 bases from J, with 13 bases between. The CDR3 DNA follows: TGTGCCAGCAGCCAGTTTGGGGGCGGATCACCCCTCCACTTT. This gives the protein CASSQFGGGSPLHF.

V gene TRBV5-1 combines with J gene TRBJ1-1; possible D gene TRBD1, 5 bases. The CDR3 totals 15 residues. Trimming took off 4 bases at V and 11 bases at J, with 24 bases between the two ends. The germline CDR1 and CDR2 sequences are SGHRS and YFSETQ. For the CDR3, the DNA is TGCGCCAGCAGCCGATTGGGGCCCCACACGGATTGGGCTTTCTTT. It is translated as CASSRLGPHTDWAFF. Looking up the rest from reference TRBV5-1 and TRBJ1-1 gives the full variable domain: KAGVTQTPRYLIKTRGQQVTLSCSPISGHRSVSWYQQTPGQGLQFLFEYFSETQRNKGNFPGRFSGRQFSNSRSEMNVSTLELGDSALYLCASSRLGPHTDWAFFGQGTRLTVV.

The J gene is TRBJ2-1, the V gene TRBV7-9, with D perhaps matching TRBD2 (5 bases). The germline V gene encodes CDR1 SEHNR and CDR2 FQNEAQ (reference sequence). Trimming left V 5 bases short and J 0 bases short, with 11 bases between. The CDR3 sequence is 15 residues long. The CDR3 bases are TGTGCCAGCAGCCCGTGGGAGAGCTCCTACAATGAGCAGTTCTTC. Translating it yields CASSPWESSYNEQFF.

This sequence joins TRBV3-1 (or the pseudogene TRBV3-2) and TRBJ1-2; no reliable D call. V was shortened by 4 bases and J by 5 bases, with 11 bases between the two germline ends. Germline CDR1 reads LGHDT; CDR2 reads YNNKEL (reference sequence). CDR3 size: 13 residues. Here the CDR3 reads CASSPLPGYGYTF. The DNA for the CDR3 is TGTGCCAGCAGCCCTCTCCCGGGGTATGGCTACACCTTC.

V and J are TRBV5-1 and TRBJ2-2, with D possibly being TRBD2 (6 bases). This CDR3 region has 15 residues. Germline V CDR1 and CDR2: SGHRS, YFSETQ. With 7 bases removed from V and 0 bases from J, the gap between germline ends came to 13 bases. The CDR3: CASRLTGANTGELFF. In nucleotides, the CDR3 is TGCGCCAGCCGGCTCACGGGAGCGAACACCGGGGAGCTGTTTTTT.

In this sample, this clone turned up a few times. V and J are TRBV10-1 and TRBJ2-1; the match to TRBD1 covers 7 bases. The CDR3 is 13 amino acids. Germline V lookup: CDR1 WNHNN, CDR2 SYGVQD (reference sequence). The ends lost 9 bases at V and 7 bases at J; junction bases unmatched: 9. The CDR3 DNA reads TGCGCCAGGCACCGGACAGGCCGAAATGAGCAGTTCTTC. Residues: CARHRTGRNEQFF.

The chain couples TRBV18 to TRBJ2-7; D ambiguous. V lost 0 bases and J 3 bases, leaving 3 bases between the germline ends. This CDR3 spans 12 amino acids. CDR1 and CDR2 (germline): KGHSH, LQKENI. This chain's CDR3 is CASSPPHYEQYF. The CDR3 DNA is TGTGCCAGCTCACCACCTCACTACGAGCAGTACTTC. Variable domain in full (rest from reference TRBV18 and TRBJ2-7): NAGVMQNPRHLVRRRGQEARLRCSPMKGHSHVYWYRQLPEEGLKFMVYLQKENIIDESGMPKERFSAEFPKEGPSILRIQQVVRGDSAAYFCASSPPHYEQYFGPGTRLTVT.

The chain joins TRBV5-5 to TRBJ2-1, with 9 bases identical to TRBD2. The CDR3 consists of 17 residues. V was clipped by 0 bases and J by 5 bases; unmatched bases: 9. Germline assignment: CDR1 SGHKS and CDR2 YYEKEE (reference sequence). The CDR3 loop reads CASSLGGRSSGNNEQFF. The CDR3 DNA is TGTGCCAGCAGCTTGGGTGGTCGGTCTAGCGGGAACAATGAGCAGTTCTTC.

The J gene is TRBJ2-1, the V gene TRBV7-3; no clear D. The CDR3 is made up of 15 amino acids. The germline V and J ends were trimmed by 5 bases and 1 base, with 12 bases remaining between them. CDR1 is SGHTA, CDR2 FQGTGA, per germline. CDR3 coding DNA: TGTGCCAGCAGCCCCATGGCAATTTCCTACAATGAGCAGTTCTTC. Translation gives CASSPMAISYNEQFF. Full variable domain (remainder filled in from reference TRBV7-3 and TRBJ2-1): GAGVSQTPSNKVTEKGKYVELRCDPISGHTALYWYRQSLGQGPEFLIYFQGTGAADDSGLPNDRFFAVRPEGSVSTLKIQRTERGDSAVYLCASSPMAISYNEQFFGPGTRLTVL.

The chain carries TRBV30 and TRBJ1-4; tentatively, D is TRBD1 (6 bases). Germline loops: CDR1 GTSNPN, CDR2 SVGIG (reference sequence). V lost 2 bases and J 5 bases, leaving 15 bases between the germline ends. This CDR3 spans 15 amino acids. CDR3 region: CAWSTGQRVNEKLFF. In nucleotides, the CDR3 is TGTGCCTGGAGTACTGGACAGAGAGTGAATGAAAAACTGTTTTTT.

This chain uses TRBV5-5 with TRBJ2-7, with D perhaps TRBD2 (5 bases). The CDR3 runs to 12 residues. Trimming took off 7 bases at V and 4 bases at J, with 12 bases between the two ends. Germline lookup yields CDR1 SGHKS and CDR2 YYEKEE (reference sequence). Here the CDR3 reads CASAGQGYEQYF. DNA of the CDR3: TGTGCCAGCGCGGGCCAAGGGTACGAGCAGTACTTC.

As DNA, the CDR3 is TGCGCCAGCAGCCCGGCCGAGACAGGGGGCCTTGGCTACACCTTC. Its protein is CASSPAETGGLGYTF. The V call is TRBV5-1, the J call TRBJ1-2, with 10 bases that match TRBD1. V was clipped by 4 bases and J by 7 bases; unmatched bases: 10. The CDR3 totals 15 residues. Germline CDR1 reads SGHRS; CDR2 reads YFSETQ.

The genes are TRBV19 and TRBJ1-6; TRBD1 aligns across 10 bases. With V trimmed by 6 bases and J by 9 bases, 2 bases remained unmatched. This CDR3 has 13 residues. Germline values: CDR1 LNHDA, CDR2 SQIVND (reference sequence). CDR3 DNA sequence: TGTGCCAGTAGGAGGACAGGGGGTTCACCCCTCCACTTT. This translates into CASRRTGGSPLHF.

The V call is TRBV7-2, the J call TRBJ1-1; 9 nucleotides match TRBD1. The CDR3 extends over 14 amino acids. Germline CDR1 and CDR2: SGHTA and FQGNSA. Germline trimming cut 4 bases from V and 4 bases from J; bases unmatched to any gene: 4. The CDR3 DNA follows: TGTGCCAGCAGCTGGGACAGGGTGGGCACTGAAGCTTTCTTT. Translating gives CASSWDRVGTEAFF. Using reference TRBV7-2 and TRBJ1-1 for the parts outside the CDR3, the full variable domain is GAGVSQSPSNKVTEKGKDVELRCDPISGHTALYWYRQSLGQGLEFLIYFQGNSAPDKSGLPSDRFSAERTGGSVSTLTIQRTQQEDSAVYLCASSWDRVGTEAFFGQGTRLTVV.

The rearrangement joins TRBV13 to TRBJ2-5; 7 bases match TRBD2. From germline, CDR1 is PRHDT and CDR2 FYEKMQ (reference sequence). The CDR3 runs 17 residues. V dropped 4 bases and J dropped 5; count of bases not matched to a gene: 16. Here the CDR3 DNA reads TGTGCCAGCAGCTCTACTTCCCCTAGCGGAACGGGGGAGACCCAGTACTTC. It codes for CASSSTSPSGTGETQYF.

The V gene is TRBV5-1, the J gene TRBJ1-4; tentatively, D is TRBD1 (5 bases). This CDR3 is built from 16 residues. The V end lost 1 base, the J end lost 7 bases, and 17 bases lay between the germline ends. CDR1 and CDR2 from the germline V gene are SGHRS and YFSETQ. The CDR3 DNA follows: TGCGCCAGCAGCTTGCAGGGCCGCGCCTCGGGTGAAAAACTGTTTTTT. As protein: CASSLQGRASGEKLFF.

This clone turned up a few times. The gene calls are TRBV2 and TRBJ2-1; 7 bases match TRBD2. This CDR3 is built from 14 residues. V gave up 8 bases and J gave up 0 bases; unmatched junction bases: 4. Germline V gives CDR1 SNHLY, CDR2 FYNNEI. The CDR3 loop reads CASLAASSYNEQFF. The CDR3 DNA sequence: TGTGCCAGCCTAGCGGCCAGCTCCTACAATGAGCAGTTCTTC.

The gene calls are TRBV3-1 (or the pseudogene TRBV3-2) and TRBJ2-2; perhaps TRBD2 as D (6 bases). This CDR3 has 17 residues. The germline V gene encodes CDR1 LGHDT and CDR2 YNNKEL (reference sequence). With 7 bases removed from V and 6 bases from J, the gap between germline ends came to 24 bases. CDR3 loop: CASTRDSQGPSPGELFF. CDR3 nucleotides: TGTGCCAGCACCCGGGACTCCCAAGGCCCCTCCCCCGGGGAGCTGTTTTTT.